This T cell receptor (beta chain) comes out of a study of blood T cell repertoires in COVID-19. Seattle participants joined during active infection and were tracked over time. From germline, CDR1 is ENHRY and CDR2 SYGVKD. The CDR3 runs 14 residues. Germline trimming cut 7 bases from V and 7 bases from J; bases unmatched to any gene: 10. Only in-frame clones appear in the TCRdb table, and some are missing; sequencing was by immunoSEQ multiplex PCR. In the table there are about 140,000 clones, 80% to 85% of which are singletons. The sequence was collected from a man aged 25 to 45 with COVID-19, enrolled during active disease. This chain joins TRBV10-3 and TRBJ1-3, with 7 nucleotides matching TRBD1. What was sequenced was peripheral blood. The CDR3, as DNA: TGTGCCATCAATACACAGGGGCCCCGGAACACCATATATTTT. It yields the protein CAINTQGPRNTIYF.